This T cell receptor (beta chain) was sequenced in a study of blood T cell repertoires in COVID-19. About the study: Both acute and convalescent COVID-19 samples were obtained from the United States, Italy and Spain. T cells, B-cell-depleted T cells, or PBMCs provided the cDNA or gDNA that served as material.

In the authors' workflow: Amplification with reference gene primers provided the estimates of nucleated cell counts. The table came from immunoSEQ multiplex PCR; TCRdb's copy has only in-frame clones and leaves some out. That table supplies the V and J calls and clone size; D and trimming were determined from the DNA. Found here are approximately 290,000 clones, 90% to 95% of them singletons; the top ten hold around 2.2%. Germline assignment: CDR1 SNHLY and CDR2 FYNNEI. Trimming removed 10 bases from V and 0 bases from J, with 12 bases in between. The CDR3 has 13 amino acids. Enrolled during active infection, Seattle patients were then followed longitudinally.

The receptor was derived from a woman in her 30s with COVID-19, enrolled during active disease. Specimen: peripheral blood. The rearrangement joins TRBV2 to TRBJ1-1; a weak D match, TRBD1 (5 bases). The CDR3 reads CATLQDLNTEAFF. The CDR3 DNA reads as TGTGCCACCTTACAGGATTTGAACACTGAAGCTTTCTTT.